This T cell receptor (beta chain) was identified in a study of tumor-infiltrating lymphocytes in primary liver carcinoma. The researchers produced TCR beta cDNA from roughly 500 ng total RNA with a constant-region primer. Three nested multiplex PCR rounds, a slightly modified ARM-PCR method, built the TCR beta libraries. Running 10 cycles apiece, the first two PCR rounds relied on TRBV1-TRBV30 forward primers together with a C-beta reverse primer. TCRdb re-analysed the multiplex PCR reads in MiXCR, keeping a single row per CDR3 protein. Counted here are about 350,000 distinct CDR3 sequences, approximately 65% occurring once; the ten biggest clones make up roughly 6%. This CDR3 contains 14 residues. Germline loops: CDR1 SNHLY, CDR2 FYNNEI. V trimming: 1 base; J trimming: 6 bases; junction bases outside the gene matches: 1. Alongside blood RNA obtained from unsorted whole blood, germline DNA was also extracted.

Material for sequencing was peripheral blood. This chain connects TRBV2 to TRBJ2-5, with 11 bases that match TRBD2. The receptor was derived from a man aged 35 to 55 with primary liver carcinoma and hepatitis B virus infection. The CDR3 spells CASSEGTSGQTQYF. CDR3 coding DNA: TGTGCCAGCAGTGAAGGGACTAGCGGGCAGACCCAGTACTTC. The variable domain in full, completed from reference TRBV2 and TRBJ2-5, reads EPEVTQTPSHQVTQMGQEVILRCVPISNHLYFYWYRQILGQKVEFLVSFYNNEISEKSEIFDDQFSVERPDGSNFTLKIRSTKLEDSAMYFCASSEGTSGQTQYFGPGTRLLVL.